Each of the 22 T cell receptor beta chains below was sequenced from the same sample in a study of CD8+ T cells in alopecia areata. Extraction of RNA preceded its reverse transcription into cDNA, which served as the sequencing template. Assay used: immunoSEQ multiplex PCR; TCRdb lists only in-frame clones, some missing. Of over 120,000 clones detected, nearly 55% appear once; the ten largest clones hold about 16%. Treatment meaning: oral pan-JAK inhibitor, 5-10 mg twice daily. Sequencing used CD8+ T cells sorted from blood, obtained at week 4, from a patient treated with tofacitinib. These receptors all stem from a human donor with alopecia areata.

The chain recombines TRBV5-1 with TRBJ2-1; TRBD1 aligns across 10 bases. CDR1 and CDR2 (germline): SGHRS, YFSETQ. This CDR3 comprises 15 residues. After removal of 4 bases from V and 4 bases from J, the junction contained 5 bases not matched to a gene. The chain's CDR3 is CASSPRTGGYNEQFF. CDR3 in DNA: TGCGCCAGCAGCCCACGGACAGGGGGATACAATGAGCAGTTCTTC. The full variable domain, completed using reference TRBV5-1 and TRBJ2-1, is KAGVTQTPRYLIKTRGQQVTLSCSPISGHRSVSWYQQTPGQGLQFLFEYFSETQRNKGNFPGRFSGRQFSNSRSEMNVSTLELGDSALYLCASSPRTGGYNEQFFGPGTRLTVL.

This chain connects TRBV7-9 to TRBJ1-2; 9 bases fit TRBD1. CDR1 SEHNR and CDR2 FQNEAQ come from the germline V gene (reference sequence). With 3 bases clipped from V and 2 bases from J, the junction kept 4 bases outside the gene matches. This CDR3 has 15 residues. CDR3 sequence (DNA): TGTGCCAGCAGCTTCGGGACAGGGAGAAACTATGGCTACACCTTC. This translates into CASSFGTGRNYGYTF.

This chain joins TRBV30 and TRBJ1-1, with a possible D match to TRBD1 (6 bases). The CDR3 is 13 amino acids. Germline V gene lookup returns CDR1 GTSNPN and CDR2 SVGIG (reference sequence). V lost 2 bases to trimming and J lost 1 base, with 8 bases between them. Written as DNA, the CDR3 is TGTGCCTGGAGTTGGACAGAGAACACTGAAGCTTTCTTT. It specifies CAWSWTENTEAFF.

This chain uses TRBV18 with TRBJ1-5, with D unclear. Trimming shortened V by 3 bases and J by 7 bases, and 22 bases separated the two germline ends. Germline CDR1 is KGHSH and CDR2 is LQKENI. CDR3 size: 17 residues. CDR3 protein: CASSPDPPSAPLQPQHF. The DNA of the CDR3 is TGTGCCAGCTCACCTGACCCTCCTTCAGCCCCGCTACAGCCCCAGCATTTT.

This clone was detected only a few times. The chain is built from TRBV19 and TRBJ1-2; perhaps TRBD1 as D (5 bases). This CDR3 contains 15 residues. Per the germline V gene, CDR1 is LNHDA and CDR2 is SQIVND (reference sequence). The ends were cut back, 3 bases at V and 5 bases at J, with 16 bases in the middle. This CDR3 is CASSMSSETVYGYTF. CDR3 in DNA: TGTGCCAGTAGTATGTCTTCCGAGACAGTGTATGGCTACACCTTC.

Details on this clone: At one end, the junction sequence differs from germline, possibly due to a read error. The chain carries TRBV5-1 and TRBJ2-7, with 12 bases that match TRBD2. The germline V gene encodes CDR1 SGHRS and CDR2 YFSETQ. The CDR3 totals 17 residues. The CDR3 loop is CANSLGLLAGGPYEQYF. DNA for the CDR3: TGCGCCAACAGCTTGGGGCTACTAGCGGGGGGACCCTACGAGCAGTACTTC.

This clone was detected only a few times. J is TRBJ2-3 and V is TRBV9; 7 bases map to TRBD2. V lost 3 bases to trimming and J lost 6 bases; unmatched junction nucleotides: 10. The CDR3 extends over 15 amino acids. Germline CDR1 is SGDLS and CDR2 is YYNGEE. The CDR3 DNA sequence: TGTGCCAGCAGCGCAGAGCGGGGCGGGTTGGATACGCAGTATTTT. Its translation is CASSAERGGLDTQYF.

CDR3: CASSDEGRGNSPLHF. The DNA for the CDR3 is TGTGCCAGCAGTGACGAGGGCCGAGGTAATTCACCCCTCCACTTT. The V gene is TRBV6-1, the J gene TRBJ1-6; D is unclear. From germline, CDR1 is MNHNS and CDR2 SASEGT. V lost 3 bases, J lost 6 bases, and 12 bases lay in between. There are 15 residues in the CDR3.

J is TRBJ1-2 and V is TRBV2; 7 bases fit TRBD1. Germline loops: CDR1 SNHLY, CDR2 FYNNEI. The CDR3 is 14 residues long. Trimming cost V 6 bases and J 3 bases; bases outside gene matches: 7. CDR3 in amino acids: CASSAPGQHYGYTF. The CDR3 DNA sequence: TGTGCCAGCAGCGCCCCGGGACAGCACTATGGCTACACCTTC.

The V call is TRBV2, the J call TRBJ2-7, with D possibly matching TRBD1 (6 bases). Germline V gives CDR1 SNHLY, CDR2 FYNNEI. With 7 bases removed from V and 7 bases from J, the gap between germline ends came to 14 bases. The CDR3 length is 12 residues. Here the CDR3 DNA reads TGTGCCAGCATTCTGACCCAGGGGGAGCAGTACTTC. Protein sequence: CASILTQGEQYF. Complete variable domain (other parts from reference TRBV2 and TRBJ2-7): EPEVTQTPSHQVTQMGQEVILRCVPISNHLYFYWYRQILGQKVEFLVSFYNNEISEKSEIFDDQFSVERPDGSNFTLKIRSTKLEDSAMYFCASILTQGEQYFGPGTRLTVT.

V usage is TRBV7-9 and J usage is TRBJ2-7; either TRBD1 or TRBD2 may supply D (5 bases each). V was cut by 3 bases and J by 1 base, with 10 bases left in between. The germline gives CDR1 SEHNR, CDR2 FQNEAQ (reference sequence). This CDR3 has 14 amino acids. CDR3 amino acids: CASSLGEVSYEQYF. CDR3 bases: TGTGCCAGCAGCTTGGGGGAAGTTTCCTACGAGCAGTACTTC.

The chain has TRBV14 and TRBJ2-7; weak D call: TRBD2 (5 bases). The CDR3 has 15 residues. V was shortened by 1 base and J by 4 bases, with 14 bases between the two germline ends. CDR1 and CDR2 (germline): SGHDN, FVKESK. CDR3 protein: CASSQVEGRVYEQYF. In nucleotides, the CDR3 is TGTGCCAGCAGCCAAGTTGAGGGTAGAGTATACGAGCAGTACTTC.

This clone was picked up a small number of times. This rearrangement joins TRBV14 to TRBJ2-2; D is possibly TRBD1 (6 bases). This CDR3 is 15 amino acids long. V was trimmed by 4 bases and J by 4 bases, leaving 13 bases between them. Germline V gene lookup returns CDR1 SGHDN and CDR2 FVKESK. CDR3 sequence: CASSRVDSPTGELFF. CDR3 nucleotide sequence: TGTGCCAGCAGCCGAGTGGACAGTCCCACCGGGGAGCTGTTTTTT. The whole variable domain, remainder taken from reference TRBV14 and TRBJ2-2, is EAGVTQFPSHSVIEKGQTVTLRCDPISGHDNLYWYRRVMGKEIKFLLHFVKESKQDESGMPNNRFLAERTGGTYSTLKVQPAELEDSGVYFCASSRVDSPTGELFFGEGSRLTVL.

The chain has TRBV6-4 and TRBJ2-3; possibly TRBD2 for D (7 bases). This CDR3 region has 16 residues. Per germline, CDR1 MRHNA and CDR2 SNTAGT. V lost 3 bases and J lost 3, with 16 bases in between. The CDR3 spells CASSDGGRGGTDTQYF. The CDR3 DNA sequence: TGTGCCAGCAGTGATGGAGGCAGGGGAGGGACAGATACGCAGTATTTT.

This clone has a handful of counts. J is TRBJ2-1 and V is TRBV12-5, with 8 bases aligning to TRBD1. Germline V lookup: CDR1 LGHNT, CDR2 FRNRAP. J lost 3 bases, V lost 11 bases, and 12 bases had no gene match. CDR3 length: 15 amino acids. CDR3 protein: CAGCEGQGCYNEQFF. The CDR3 region has the DNA TGTGCTGGTTGCGAAGGACAGGGATGCTACAATGAGCAGTTCTTC.

This clone appeared a few times. The rearrangement links TRBV2 to TRBJ1-6; D is ambiguous. V lost 1 base to trimming and J lost 8 bases, with 6 bases between them. This CDR3 region has 13 residues. Germline V lookup: CDR1 SNHLY, CDR2 FYNNEI. The CDR3 region is CASSEEVDSPLHF. In DNA form, the CDR3 reads TGTGCCAGCAGTGAAGAGGTTGATTCACCCCTCCACTTT.

This clone was recorded a few times. J is TRBJ2-1 and V is TRBV13, with TRBD1 as a possible D gene (6 bases). Germline-derived CDR1 and CDR2 are PRHDT and FYEKMQ (reference sequence). V lost 4 bases and J 9 bases, leaving 13 bases between the germline ends. This CDR3 comprises 13 residues. The CDR3: CASSSQGSGEQFF. CDR3 sequence (DNA): TGTGCCAGCAGCTCACAGGGATCGGGTGAGCAGTTCTTC.

This clone is categorized as medium-sized (0.01 to 0.1%). In the same sample, other DNA sequences code for this CDR3. This chain uses TRBV9 with TRBJ1-1, with 8 bases fitting TRBD1. V gave up 3 bases and J gave up 10 bases; unmatched junction bases: 5. Germline V gives CDR1 SGDLS, CDR2 YYNGEE. The CDR3 has 12 amino acids. CDR3 DNA sequence: TGTGCCAGCAGCGGGACAGGGTTAGGAGCTTTCTTT. It codes for CASSGTGLGAFF.

The CDR3, as DNA: TGTGCCAGCAGCGTGGGTAATCAGCCCCAGCATTTT. Translation: CASSVGNQPQHF. The rearrangement uses TRBV7-9 and TRBJ1-5; no firm D call. The germline V gene encodes CDR1 SEHNR and CDR2 FQNEAQ (reference sequence). V lost 5 bases to trimming and J lost 4 bases, with 6 bases between them. This CDR3 spans 12 amino acids.

The rearrangement links TRBV13 to TRBJ2-7; perhaps TRBD1 as D (5 bases). V lost 4 bases and J lost 2, with 12 bases in between. Germline V gene lookup returns CDR1 PRHDT and CDR2 FYEKMQ (reference sequence). This CDR3 contains 14 residues. This chain's CDR3 is CASSSEDRTYEQYF. DNA of the CDR3: TGTGCCAGCAGCTCTGAAGACAGAACCTACGAGCAGTACTTC. The whole variable domain, remainder taken from reference TRBV13 and TRBJ2-7, is AAGVIQSPRHLIKEKRETATLKCYPIPRHDTVYWYQQGPGQDPQFLISFYEKMQSDKGSIPDRFSAQQFSDYHSELNMSSLELGDSALYFCASSSEDRTYEQYFGPGTRLTVT.

This rearrangement joins TRBV12-5 to TRBJ2-3, with D perhaps TRBD1 (6 bases). CDR1 and CDR2 (germline): LGHNT, FRNRAP. The CDR3 is 15 amino acids. Trimming took off 6 bases at V and 0 bases at J, with 13 bases between the two ends. CDR3 in amino acids: CASGYRDISTDTQYF. CDR3 in DNA: TGTGCTAGTGGCTACCGGGACATTAGCACAGATACGCAGTATTTT.

This clone was detected a few times. The chain is built from TRBV7-2 and TRBJ2-4; no firm D call. The CDR3 extends over 12 amino acids. From germline, CDR1 is SGHTA and CDR2 FQGNSA. Trimming stripped 5 bases from V and 6 bases from J, with 8 bases between. The CDR3 loop reads CASSPGPNIQYF. The CDR3, as DNA: TGTGCCAGCAGCCCCGGGCCAAACATTCAGTACTTC. Full variable domain (missing parts from reference TRBV7-2 and TRBJ2-4): GAGVSQSPSNKVTEKGKDVELRCDPISGHTALYWYRQSLGQGLEFLIYFQGNSAPDKSGLPSDRFSAERTGGSVSTLTIQRTQQEDSAVYLCASSPGPNIQYFGAGTRLSVL.